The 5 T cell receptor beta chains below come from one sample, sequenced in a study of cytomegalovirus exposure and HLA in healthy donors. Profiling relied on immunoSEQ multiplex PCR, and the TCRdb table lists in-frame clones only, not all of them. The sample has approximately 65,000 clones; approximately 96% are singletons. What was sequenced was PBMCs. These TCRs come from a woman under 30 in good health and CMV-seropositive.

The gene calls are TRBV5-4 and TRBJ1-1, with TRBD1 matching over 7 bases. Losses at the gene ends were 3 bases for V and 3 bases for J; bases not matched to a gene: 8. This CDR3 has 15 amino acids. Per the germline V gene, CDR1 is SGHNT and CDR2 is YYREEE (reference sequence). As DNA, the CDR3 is TGTGCCAGCAGCTCGCCCGGACAGGAAGACACTGAAGCTTTCTTT. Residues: CASSSPGQEDTEAFF.

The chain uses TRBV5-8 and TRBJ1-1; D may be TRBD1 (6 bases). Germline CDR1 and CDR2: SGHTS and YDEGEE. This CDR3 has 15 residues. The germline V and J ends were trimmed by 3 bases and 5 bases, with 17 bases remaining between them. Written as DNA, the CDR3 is TGTGCCAGCAGCTCCCGGCGGACAGTTGGGACTGAAGCTTTCTTT. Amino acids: CASSSRRTVGTEAFF. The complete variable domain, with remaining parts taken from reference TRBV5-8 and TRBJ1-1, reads EAGVTQSPTHLIKTRGQQATLRCSPISGHTSVYWYQQALGLGLQFLLWYDEGEERNRGNFPPRFSGRQFPNYSSELNVNALELEDSALYLCASSSRRTVGTEAFFGQGTRLTVV.

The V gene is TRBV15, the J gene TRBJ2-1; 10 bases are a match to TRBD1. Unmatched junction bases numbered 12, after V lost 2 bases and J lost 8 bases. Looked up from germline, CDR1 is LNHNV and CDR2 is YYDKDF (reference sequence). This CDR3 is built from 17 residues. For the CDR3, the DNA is TGTGCCACCAGCAGACAAAGCCTCCGGGACAGGGGTCATGAGCAGTTCTTC. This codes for CATSRQSLRDRGHEQFF.

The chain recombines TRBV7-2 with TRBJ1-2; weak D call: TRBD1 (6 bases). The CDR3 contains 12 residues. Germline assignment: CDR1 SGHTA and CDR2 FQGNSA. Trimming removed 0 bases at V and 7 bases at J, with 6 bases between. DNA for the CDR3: TGTGCCAGCAGCTTAGCCAGGGGTGGCTACACCTTC. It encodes CASSLARGGYTF.

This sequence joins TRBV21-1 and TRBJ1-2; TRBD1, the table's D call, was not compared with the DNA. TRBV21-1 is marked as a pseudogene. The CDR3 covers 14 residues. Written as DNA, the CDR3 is TGTGCCAGCAGCGCGACAGGGATACTAACCGGCTACACCTTC. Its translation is CASSATGILTGYTF.